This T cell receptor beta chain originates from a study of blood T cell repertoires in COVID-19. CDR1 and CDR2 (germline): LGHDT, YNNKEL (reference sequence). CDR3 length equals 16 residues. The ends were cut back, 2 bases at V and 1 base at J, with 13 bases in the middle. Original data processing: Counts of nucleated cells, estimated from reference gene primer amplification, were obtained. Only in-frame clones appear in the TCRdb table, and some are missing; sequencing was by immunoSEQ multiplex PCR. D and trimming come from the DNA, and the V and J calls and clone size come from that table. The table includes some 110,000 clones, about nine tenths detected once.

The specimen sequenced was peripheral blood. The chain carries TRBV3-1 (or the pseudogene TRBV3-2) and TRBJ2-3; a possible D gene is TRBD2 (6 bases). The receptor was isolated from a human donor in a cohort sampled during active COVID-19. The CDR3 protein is CASSQLPRGGTDTQYF. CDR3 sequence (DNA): TGTGCCAGCAGCCAACTCCCACGCGGGGGCACAGATACGCAGTATTTT.